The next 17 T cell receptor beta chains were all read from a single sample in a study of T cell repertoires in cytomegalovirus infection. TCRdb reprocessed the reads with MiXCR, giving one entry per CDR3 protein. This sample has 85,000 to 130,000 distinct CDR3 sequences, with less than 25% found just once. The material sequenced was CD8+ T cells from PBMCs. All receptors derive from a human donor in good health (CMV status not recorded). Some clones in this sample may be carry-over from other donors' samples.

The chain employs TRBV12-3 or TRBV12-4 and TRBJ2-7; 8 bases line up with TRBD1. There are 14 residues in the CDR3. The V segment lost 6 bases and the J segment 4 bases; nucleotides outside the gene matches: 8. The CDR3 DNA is TGTGCCAGCAGCCCGACAGGGGCGGGTTACGAGCAGTACTTC. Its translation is CASSPTGAGYEQYF.

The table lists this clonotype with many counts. For the CDR3, the DNA is TGTGCCAGCAGCTTAGCGAGGGGAGAGACCCAGTACTTC. This encodes CASSLARGETQYF. This chain uses TRBV7-2 with TRBJ2-5; TRBD1 or TRBD2 may be the D gene (5 bases each). This CDR3 has 13 residues. The germline gives CDR1 SGHTA, CDR2 FQGNSA. The V end lost 0 bases, the J end lost 4 bases, and 6 bases lay between the germline ends. Complete variable domain (other parts from reference TRBV7-2 and TRBJ2-5): GAGVSQSPSNKVTEKGKDVELRCDPISGHTALYWYRQSLGQGLEFLIYFQGNSAPDKSGLPSDRFSAERTGGSVSTLTIQRTQQEDSAVYLCASSLARGETQYFGPGTRLLVL.

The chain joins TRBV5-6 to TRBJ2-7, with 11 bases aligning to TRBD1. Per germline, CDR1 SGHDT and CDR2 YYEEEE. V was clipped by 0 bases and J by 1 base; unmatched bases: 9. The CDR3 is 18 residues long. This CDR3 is CASSLDVTGTGGSYEQYF. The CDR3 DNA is TGTGCCAGCAGCTTGGATGTAACCGGGACAGGGGGTTCCTACGAGCAGTACTTC.

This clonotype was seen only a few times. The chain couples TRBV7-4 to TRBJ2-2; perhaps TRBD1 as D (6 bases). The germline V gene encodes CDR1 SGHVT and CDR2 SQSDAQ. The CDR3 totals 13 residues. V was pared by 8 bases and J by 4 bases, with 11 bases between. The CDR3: CASEQGSTGELFF. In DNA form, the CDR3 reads TGTGCCAGCGAACAGGGTTCCACCGGGGAGCTGTTTTTT.

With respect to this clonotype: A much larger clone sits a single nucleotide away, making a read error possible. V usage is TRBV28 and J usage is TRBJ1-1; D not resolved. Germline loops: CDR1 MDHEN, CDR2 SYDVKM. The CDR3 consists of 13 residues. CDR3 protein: CASAFNPNAEAFF. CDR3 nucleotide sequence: TGTGCCAGCGCTTTTAATCCGAACGCTGAAGCTTTCTTT.

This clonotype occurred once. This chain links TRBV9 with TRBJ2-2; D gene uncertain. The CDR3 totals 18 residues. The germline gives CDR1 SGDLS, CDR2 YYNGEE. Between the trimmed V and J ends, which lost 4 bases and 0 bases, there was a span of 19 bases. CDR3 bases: TGTGCCAGCAGCTTCCCGGCGACGGAAGCCTCGAACACCGGGGAGCTGTTTTTT. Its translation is CASSFPATEASNTGELFF.

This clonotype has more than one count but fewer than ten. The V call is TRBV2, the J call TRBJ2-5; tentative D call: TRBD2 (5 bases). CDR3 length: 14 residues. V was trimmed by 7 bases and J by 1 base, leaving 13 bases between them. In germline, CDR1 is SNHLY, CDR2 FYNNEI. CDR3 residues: CASIGGRTQETQYF. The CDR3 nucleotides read TGTGCCAGCATAGGCGGGCGGACCCAAGAGACCCAGTACTTC.

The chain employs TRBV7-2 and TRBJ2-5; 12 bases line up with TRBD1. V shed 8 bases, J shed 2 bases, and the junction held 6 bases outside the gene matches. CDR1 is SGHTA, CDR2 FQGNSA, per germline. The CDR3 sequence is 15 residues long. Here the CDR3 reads CASGGTGGQQETQYF. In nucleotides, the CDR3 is TGTGCCAGCGGGGGGACAGGGGGCCAACAAGAGACCCAGTACTTC.

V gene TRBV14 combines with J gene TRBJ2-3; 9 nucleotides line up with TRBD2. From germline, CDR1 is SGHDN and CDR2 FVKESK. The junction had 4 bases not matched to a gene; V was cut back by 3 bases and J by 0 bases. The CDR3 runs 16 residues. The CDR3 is CASSHQSGGSTDTQYF. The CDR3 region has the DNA TGTGCCAGCAGCCACCAGAGCGGGGGGAGCACAGATACGCAGTATTTT.

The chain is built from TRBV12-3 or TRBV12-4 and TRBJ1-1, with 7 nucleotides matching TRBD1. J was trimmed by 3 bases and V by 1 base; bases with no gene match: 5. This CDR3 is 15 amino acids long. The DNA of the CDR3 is TGTGCCAGCAGTTTAGTCAGGGGGTCGGACACTGAAGCTTTCTTT. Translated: CASSLVRGSDTEAFF.

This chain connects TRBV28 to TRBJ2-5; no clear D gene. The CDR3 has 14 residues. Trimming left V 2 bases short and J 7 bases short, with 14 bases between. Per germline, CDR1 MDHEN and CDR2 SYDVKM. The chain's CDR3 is CASSLQSPPGTQYF. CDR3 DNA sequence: TGTGCCAGCAGTTTACAGTCCCCCCCCGGGACCCAGTACTTC.

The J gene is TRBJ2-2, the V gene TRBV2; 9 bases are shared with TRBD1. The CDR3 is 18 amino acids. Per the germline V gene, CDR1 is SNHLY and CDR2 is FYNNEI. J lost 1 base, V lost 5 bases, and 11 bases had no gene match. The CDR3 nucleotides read TGTGCCAGCAGTTCCATACGGACAGGGGCTATGAACACCGGGGAGCTGTTTTTT. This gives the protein CASSSIRTGAMNTGELFF. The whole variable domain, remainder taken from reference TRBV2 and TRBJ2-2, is EPEVTQTPSHQVTQMGQEVILRCVPISNHLYFYWYRQILGQKVEFLVSFYNNEISEKSEIFDDQFSVERPDGSNFTLKIRSTKLEDSAMYFCASSSIRTGAMNTGELFFGEGSRLTVL.

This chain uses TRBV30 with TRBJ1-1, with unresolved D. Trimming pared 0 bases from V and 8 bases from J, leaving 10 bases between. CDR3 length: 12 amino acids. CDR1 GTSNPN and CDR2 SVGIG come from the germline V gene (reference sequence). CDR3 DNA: TGTGCCTGGAGTGTGGGTATCGTCGAAGCTTTCTTT. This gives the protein CAWSVGIVEAFF. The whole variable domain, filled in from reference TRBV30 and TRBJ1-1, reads SQTIHQWPATLVQPVGSPLSLECTVEGTSNPNLYWYRQAAGRGLQLLFYSVGIGQISSEVPQNLSASRPQDRQFILSSKKLLLSDSGFYLCAWSVGIVEAFFGQGTRLTVV.

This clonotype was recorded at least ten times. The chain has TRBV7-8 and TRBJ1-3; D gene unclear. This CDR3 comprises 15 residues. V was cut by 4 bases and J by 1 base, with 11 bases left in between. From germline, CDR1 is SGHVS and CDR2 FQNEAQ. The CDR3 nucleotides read TGTGCCAGCAGCTCGTTAGTTCGGTCTGGAAACACCATATATTTT. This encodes CASSSLVRSGNTIYF.

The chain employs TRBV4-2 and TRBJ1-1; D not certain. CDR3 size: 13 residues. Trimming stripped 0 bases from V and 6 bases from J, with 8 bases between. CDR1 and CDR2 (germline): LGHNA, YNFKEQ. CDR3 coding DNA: TGTGCCAGCAGCCAAGATCTGGCGGCTGAAGCTTTCTTT. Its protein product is CASSQDLAAEAFF.

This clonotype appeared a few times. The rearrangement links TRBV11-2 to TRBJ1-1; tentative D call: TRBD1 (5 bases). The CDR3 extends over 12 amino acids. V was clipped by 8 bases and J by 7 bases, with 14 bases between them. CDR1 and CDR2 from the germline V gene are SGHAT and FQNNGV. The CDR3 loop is CASGGGASEAFF. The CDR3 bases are TGTGCCAGCGGGGGGGGAGCCAGTGAAGCTTTCTTT. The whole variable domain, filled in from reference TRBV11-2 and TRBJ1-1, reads EAGVAQSPRYKIIEKRQSVAFWCNPISGHATLYWYQQILGQGPKLLIQFQNNGVVDDSQLPKDRFSAERLKGVDSTLKIQPAKLEDSAVYLCASGGGASEAFFGQGTRLTVV.

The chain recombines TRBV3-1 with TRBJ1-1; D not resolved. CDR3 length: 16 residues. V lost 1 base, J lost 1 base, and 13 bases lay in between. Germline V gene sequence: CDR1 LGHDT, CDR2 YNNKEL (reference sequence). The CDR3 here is CASSQGLRESNTEAFF. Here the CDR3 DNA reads TGTGCCAGCAGCCAAGGTTTACGGGAATCGAACACTGAAGCTTTCTTT.